The clone carrying this T cell receptor beta chain was recorded only once. Its target is not known. The data are from a study of T cell responses to AZD1222 COVID-19 vaccine. Overall study findings and caveats: Of the AZD1222 recipients, only 5 to 7 were seropositive at baseline.

Generated by immunoSEQ multiplex PCR, the TCRdb table keeps only in-frame clones and is missing some. Here the sample spans 180,000 or so clones, about 90% being singletons. This clonotype was sampled from an adult who received the AZD1222 COVID-19 vaccine. This material consisted of peripheral blood, taken 28 days after the second AZD1222 dose.

For the CDR3, the DNA is TGTGCCAGCAGCCAAGACTGGGGGGACCGGAGCTCCTACGAGCAGTACTTC. Protein product: CASSQDWGDRSSYEQYF. V usage is TRBV3-1 (or the pseudogene TRBV3-2) and J usage is TRBJ2-7; the D gene is possibly TRBD2 (6 bases). The CDR3 sequence is 17 residues long. Per the germline V gene, CDR1 is LGHDT and CDR2 is YNNKEL (reference sequence). V gave up 0 bases and J gave up 0 bases, with 15 bases separating them.